This passage covers 29 T cell receptor beta chains from one sample sequenced in a study of cytomegalovirus exposure and HLA in healthy donors. A multiplex PCR was run with 60 Vbeta primers and 13 Jbeta primers. The assay was immunoSEQ multiplex PCR, and TCRdb's table has in-frame clones only and misses some. This listing includes around 70,000 clones. What was sequenced was PBMCs. The receptors stem from a woman in her twenties or thirties in good health and CMV-seronegative.

This chain connects TRBV30 to TRBJ2-2; weak D call: TRBD2 (6 bases). The V gene lost 3 bases and the J gene lost 0 bases, with 11 bases spanning the gap. The length of the CDR3 is 15 residues. Germline CDR1 reads GTSNPN; CDR2 reads SVGIG (reference sequence). The chain's CDR3 is CAWRGRRANTGELFF. Here the CDR3 DNA reads TGTGCCTGGAGGGGACGGAGGGCGAACACCGGGGAGCTGTTTTTT. Full variable domain (missing parts from reference TRBV30 and TRBJ2-2): SQTIHQWPATLVQPVGSPLSLECTVEGTSNPNLYWYRQAAGRGLQLLFYSVGIGQISSEVPQNLSASRPQDRQFILSSKKLLLSDSGFYLCAWRGRRANTGELFFGEGSRLTVL.

The V gene is TRBV11-2, the J gene TRBJ2-7, with 9 nucleotides matching TRBD1. This CDR3 region has 12 residues. V gave up 7 bases and J gave up 7 bases; unmatched junction bases: 5. Germline V gene lookup returns CDR1 SGHAT and CDR2 FQNNGV. The CDR3 is CASTRDREEQYF. The CDR3 nucleotides are TGTGCCAGCACCCGGGACAGGGAAGAGCAGTACTTC.

The chain has TRBV30 and TRBJ2-7, with 12 bases fitting TRBD2. CDR1 and CDR2 from the germline V gene are GTSNPN and SVGIG (reference sequence). Losses at the gene ends were 5 bases for V and 3 bases for J; bases not matched to a gene: 5. The CDR3 is 14 residues long. The CDR3 nucleotides read TGTGCCTGGTCCTCTAGCGGGAGGGTCTACGAGCAGTACTTC. This translates into CAWSSSGRVYEQYF. Full variable domain (outside the CDR3, taken from reference TRBV30 and TRBJ2-7): SQTIHQWPATLVQPVGSPLSLECTVEGTSNPNLYWYRQAAGRGLQLLFYSVGIGQISSEVPQNLSASRPQDRQFILSSKKLLLSDSGFYLCAWSSSGRVYEQYFGPGTRLTVT.

The rearrangement joins TRBV6-5 to TRBJ2-1; the match to TRBD2 covers 9 bases. The CDR3 spans 15 residues. CDR1 is MNHEY, CDR2 SVGAGI, per germline. V gave up 7 bases and J gave up 4 bases; unmatched junction bases: 8. The CDR3 DNA reads TGTGCCAGCACCTCTAGCGGGGAGTTATACAATGAGCAGTTCTTC. As protein: CASTSSGELYNEQFF.

This chain links TRBV6-1 with TRBJ1-3; D remains unclear. The germline CDR1 and CDR2 sequences are MNHNS and SASEGT. Between the trimmed V and J ends, which lost 6 bases and 0 bases, there was a span of 12 bases. This CDR3 comprises 15 residues. This CDR3 reads CASSASPFSGNTIYF. CDR3 DNA: TGTGCCAGCAGCGCGTCCCCATTCTCTGGAAACACCATATATTTT.

The rearrangement uses TRBV4-3 and TRBJ1-2; 7 bases line up with TRBD1. V was pared by 0 bases and J by 6 bases, with 7 bases of the junction left unmatched. Germline V gene data show CDR1 as LGHNA and CDR2 as YSLEER. The CDR3 extends over 15 amino acids. CDR3 loop: CASSQDSHRGDGYTF. As DNA, the CDR3 is TGCGCCAGCAGCCAAGATTCCCACAGGGGAGATGGCTACACCTTC.

The chain is built from TRBV30 and TRBJ1-5; 10 nucleotides line up with TRBD1. V gave up 3 bases and J gave up 6 bases; unmatched junction bases: 5. This CDR3 is 14 amino acids long. CDR1 is GTSNPN, CDR2 SVGIG, per germline (reference sequence). CDR3 residues: CAWSKGQGSQPQHF. The CDR3 DNA follows: TGTGCCTGGAGCAAGGGACAGGGGAGTCAGCCCCAGCATTTT.

The V call is TRBV29-1, the J call TRBJ2-7, with D uncertain. CDR3 length: 12 amino acids. With 5 bases removed from V and 0 bases from J, the gap between germline ends came to 8 bases. Per the germline V gene, CDR1 is SQVTM and CDR2 is ANQGSEA. In DNA, the CDR3 is TGCAGCGTTACAGTGAGCTCCTACGAGCAGTACTTC. It translates to CSVTVSSYEQYF.

CDR3 region: CASRPGVDTGELFF. The CDR3 DNA is TGCGCCAGCAGACCCGGGGTTGACACCGGGGAGCTGTTTTTT. The rearrangement joins TRBV5-1 to TRBJ2-2; a possible D gene is TRBD2 (5 bases). The CDR3 contains 14 residues. Looked up from germline, CDR1 is SGHRS and CDR2 is YFSETQ. V was pared by 5 bases and J by 3 bases, with 11 bases between.

The chain combines TRBV5-1 with TRBJ1-2, with 7 bases identical to TRBD1. CDR1 and CDR2 from the germline V gene are SGHRS and YFSETQ. The CDR3 is made up of 12 amino acids. Trimming cost V 4 bases and J 8 bases; bases outside gene matches: 5. The CDR3 region has the DNA TGCGCCAGCAGCACCGGGACAGCAGGCTACACCTTC. This encodes CASSTGTAGYTF. The complete variable domain, with remaining parts taken from reference TRBV5-1 and TRBJ1-2, reads KAGVTQTPRYLIKTRGQQVTLSCSPISGHRSVSWYQQTPGQGLQFLFEYFSETQRNKGNFPGRFSGRQFSNSRSEMNVSTLELGDSALYLCASSTGTAGYTFGSGTRLTVV.

The rearrangement joins TRBV9 to TRBJ1-6, with unresolved D. The V end was cut by 0 bases, the J end by 8 bases, with 9 bases between. From germline, CDR1 is SGDLS and CDR2 YYNGEE. The CDR3 has 14 residues. The CDR3 coding sequence is TGTGCCAGCAGCGTAGGCGGTACCGATTCACCCCTCCACTTT. Protein product: CASSVGGTDSPLHF.

The chain uses TRBV6-1 and TRBJ2-5; D is possibly TRBD2 (5 bases). Germline V lookup: CDR1 MNHNS, CDR2 SASEGT. V shed 8 bases and J shed 3 bases, with 13 bases lying between them. CDR3 size: 13 residues. The CDR3 protein is CASREPPKETQYF. The CDR3 bases are TGTGCCAGCCGGGAACCCCCTAAAGAGACCCAGTACTTC.

V usage is TRBV28 and J usage is TRBJ1-2; D is uncertain. The V and J ends lost 6 bases and 5 bases respectively, with 16 bases between them. This CDR3 region has 14 residues. Germline lookup yields CDR1 MDHEN and CDR2 SYDVKM. Written as DNA, the CDR3 is TGTGCCAGCAGCAGGACTCTCAAAGGGTATGGCTACACCTTC. This sequence encodes CASSRTLKGYGYTF.

The chain carries TRBV6-4 and TRBJ2-1; TRBD2 matches at 13 bases. The CDR3 has 15 amino acids. Germline V gene data show CDR1 as MRHNA and CDR2 as SNTAGT. Losses at the gene ends were 3 bases for V and 7 bases for J; bases not matched to a gene: 3. In nucleotides, the CDR3 is TGTGCCAGCAGTGAACTAGCGGGAGGGCCGAATGAGCAGTTCTTC. Translated: CASSELAGGPNEQFF.

CDR3 bases: TGTGCCTCCCGGACAGGGAGCTCCTACGAGCAGTACTTC. Protein: CASRTGSSYEQYF. The genes are TRBV6-6 and TRBJ2-7; 8 nucleotides match TRBD1. The CDR3 runs 13 residues. V was clipped by 11 bases and J by 0 bases; unmatched bases: 6. Germline lookup yields CDR1 MNHNY and CDR2 SVGAGI (reference sequence).

The rearrangement links TRBV2 to TRBJ2-7, with D possibly TRBD1 on 7 matching bases. The CDR3 extends over 14 amino acids. The V and J ends lost 8 bases and 2 bases respectively, with 16 bases between them. Germline CDR1 is SNHLY and CDR2 is FYNNEI. CDR3 sequence: CASLRRDSPYEQYF. The CDR3 coding sequence is TGTGCCAGCCTTCGGCGGGACAGCCCCTACGAGCAGTACTTC.

This sequence joins TRBV19 and TRBJ1-4; D gene ambiguous. Germline CDR1 reads LNHDA; CDR2 reads SQIVND (reference sequence). The CDR3 has 16 residues. The germline V and J ends were trimmed by 4 bases and 4 bases, with 16 bases remaining between them. The CDR3 DNA sequence: TGTGCCAGTAGTACCCAATCAGGCGTCTATAATGAAAAACTGTTTTTT. Encoded protein: CASSTQSGVYNEKLFF.

The rearrangement uses TRBV18 and TRBJ2-2; 12 bases are a match to TRBD1. The CDR3 is made up of 15 amino acids. Unmatched junction bases numbered 4, after V lost 5 bases and J lost 6 bases. Germline V gives CDR1 KGHSH, CDR2 LQKENI. CDR3: CASSSGQGASGELFF. CDR3 bases: TGTGCCAGCTCATCGGGACAGGGGGCATCCGGGGAGCTGTTTTTT.

The chain carries TRBV4-2 and TRBJ1-2, with 12 bases fitting TRBD1. CDR3 length equals 15 residues. In germline, CDR1 is LGHNA, CDR2 YNFKEQ. V was pared by 4 bases and J by 8 bases, with 8 bases of the junction left unmatched. CDR3 sequence: CASSPGTGGEEGYTF. The CDR3 DNA sequence: TGTGCCAGCAGCCCCGGGACAGGGGGCGAGGAAGGCTACACCTTC.

The rearrangement uses TRBV7-9 and TRBJ1-5; 7 bases are shared with TRBD1. Per germline, CDR1 SEHNR and CDR2 FQNEAQ (reference sequence). The CDR3 contains 14 residues. V shed 1 base and J 7 bases; nucleotides not matched to a gene: 4. CDR3 in DNA: TGTGCCAGCAGCTTAGTTCGGGACAGCCAGCCCCAGCATTTT. Translation gives CASSLVRDSQPQHF.

The genes are TRBV5-1 and TRBJ1-5, with D possibly matching TRBD1 (5 bases). In germline, CDR1 is SGHRS, CDR2 YFSETQ. Trimming removed 1 base from V and 6 bases from J, with 11 bases in between. This CDR3 is built from 14 residues. The CDR3 sequence: CASSLTQGGQPQHF. The CDR3 DNA reads TGCGCCAGCAGCTTGACGCAGGGCGGTCAGCCCCAGCATTTT.

The chain couples TRBV7-3 to TRBJ1-6; TRBD1 matches 7 bases. V lost 4 bases to trimming and J lost 7 bases; unmatched junction nucleotides: 7. The CDR3 contains 15 residues. Germline V gene data show CDR1 as SGHTA and CDR2 as FQGTGA. The DNA of the CDR3 is TGTGCCAGCAGCTCCCTGGGACAGTTCAATTCACCCCTCCACTTT. It yields the protein CASSSLGQFNSPLHF.

The rearrangement joins TRBV2 to TRBJ1-1, with D possibly matching TRBD1 (5 bases). CDR1 is SNHLY and CDR2 is FYNNEI in the germline V gene. This CDR3 is 11 amino acids long. Trimming left V 6 bases short and J 6 bases short, with 8 bases between. The CDR3 DNA follows: TGTGCCAGCAGGCAGGGCCCTGAAGCTTTCTTT. Translation: CASRQGPEAFF.

The chain employs TRBV7-9 and TRBJ2-7; D might be TRBD1 (7 bases). Between the trimmed V and J ends, which lost 5 bases and 2 bases, there was a span of 13 bases. CDR1 SEHNR and CDR2 FQNEAQ come from the germline V gene (reference sequence). The CDR3 extends over 14 amino acids. The CDR3 here is CASSETGEAYEQYF. As DNA, the CDR3 is TGTGCCAGCAGCGAAACAGGGGAGGCCTACGAGCAGTACTTC.

This sequence joins TRBV30 and TRBJ1-2, with TRBD1 matching over 12 bases. The CDR3 is 15 residues long. Trimming cost V 0 bases and J 8 bases; bases outside gene matches: 7. Germline V gene lookup returns CDR1 GTSNPN and CDR2 SVGIG (reference sequence). The CDR3 loop reads CAWSVRGQGAGGYTF. CDR3 sequence (DNA): TGTGCCTGGAGTGTACGGGGACAGGGGGCTGGGGGCTACACCTTC. Full variable domain (missing parts from reference TRBV30 and TRBJ1-2): SQTIHQWPATLVQPVGSPLSLECTVEGTSNPNLYWYRQAAGRGLQLLFYSVGIGQISSEVPQNLSASRPQDRQFILSSKKLLLSDSGFYLCAWSVRGQGAGGYTFGSGTRLTVV.

J is TRBJ1-2 and V is TRBV6-4; D not certain. The CDR3 length is 12 residues. V was cut by 2 bases and J by 6 bases, with 7 bases left in between. Germline assignment: CDR1 MRHNA and CDR2 SNTAGT. The CDR3 coding sequence is TGTGCCAGCAGTGACCCCCCGGATGGCTACACCTTC. Protein: CASSDPPDGYTF.

The rearrangement links TRBV9 to TRBJ2-7; possibly TRBD1 for D (5 bases). This CDR3 comprises 15 residues. The germline V and J ends were trimmed by 0 bases and 3 bases, with 13 bases remaining between them. CDR1 and CDR2 (germline): SGDLS, YYNGEE. Here the CDR3 reads CASSVAQGSDYEQYF. The DNA for the CDR3 is TGTGCCAGCAGCGTAGCCCAGGGTTCGGACTACGAGCAGTACTTC.

The chain couples TRBV11-2 to TRBJ1-2; D is unclear. The CDR3 has 12 residues. Trimming cost V 1 base and J 5 bases, with 5 bases left between them. Germline CDR1 is SGHAT and CDR2 is FQNNGV. CDR3 DNA: TGTGCCAGCAGCTTAGGGGAGTATGGCTACACCTTC. It yields the protein CASSLGEYGYTF.

The chain uses TRBV4-1 and TRBJ1-1, with a possible D match to TRBD1 (6 bases). This CDR3 is built from 17 residues. Germline CDR1 and CDR2: MGHRA and YSYEKL. V was clipped by 5 bases and J by 0 bases, with 19 bases between them. CDR3 protein: CASSSGSRGKMNTEAFF. The CDR3 nucleotides read TGCGCCAGCAGCTCAGGCAGCAGGGGCAAAATGAACACTGAAGCTTTCTTT.